These 11 T cell receptor beta chains came from one sample sequenced in a study of T cell responses to AZD1222 COVID-19 vaccine. TCRdb's copy holds only in-frame clones and misses some; the assay was immunoSEQ multiplex PCR. This table holds 15,000 to 20,000 clones, about four fifths found once. The material sequenced was peripheral blood, taken 28 days after the second AZD1222 dose. The receptors were gathered from an adult who received the AZD1222 COVID-19 vaccine.

This chain joins TRBV7-6 and TRBJ2-5, with D unresolved. The V end lost 3 bases, the J end lost 0 bases, and 11 bases lay between the germline ends. The CDR3 totals 15 residues. The germline gives CDR1 SGHVS, CDR2 FNYEAQ. DNA of the CDR3: TGTGCCAGCAGCTTGAAGATCCGTAACCAAGAGACCCAGTACTTC. Amino acids: CASSLKIRNQETQYF.

The chain carries TRBV25-1 and TRBJ1-4, with 7 bases that match TRBD1. This CDR3 contains 17 residues. Germline V gene data show CDR1 as MGHDK and CDR2 as SYGVNS. Trimming removed 4 bases from V and 0 bases from J; junction bases left unmatched: 8. CDR3 region: CASSAQLGQPTNEKLFF. For the CDR3, the DNA is TGTGCCAGCAGTGCCCAGTTGGGACAGCCAACTAATGAAAAACTGTTTTTT. Supplemented by reference TRBV25-1 and TRBJ1-4, the full variable domain reads EADIYQTPRYLVIGTGKKITLECSQTMGHDKMYWYQQDPGMELHLIHYSYGVNSTEKGDLSSESTVSRIRTEHFPLTLESARPSHTSQYLCASSAQLGQPTNEKLFFGSGTQLSVL.

The V call is TRBV12-2, the J call TRBJ1-2. TRBV12-2 is a pseudogene. The length of the CDR3 is 15 residues. The CDR3 protein is CASRAVGASAYGYTF. CDR3 bases: TGTGCAAGTCGCGCCGTCGGCGCTTCGGCCTATGGCTACACCTTC.

CDR3 sequence: CASSIDSGNTGELFF. As DNA, the CDR3 is TGTGCCAGTAGTATAGATTCCGGAAACACCGGGGAGCTGTTTTTT. The chain combines TRBV19 with TRBJ2-2, with D hard to call. The V and J ends lost 0 bases and 2 bases respectively, with 7 bases between them. The CDR3 has 15 residues. Germline CDR1 is LNHDA and CDR2 is SQIVND (reference sequence).

V usage is TRBV5-1 and J usage is TRBJ2-3; 10 positions match TRBD2. The CDR3 sequence is 17 residues long. V gave up 1 base and J gave up 2 bases; unmatched junction bases: 7. CDR1 is SGHRS, CDR2 YFSETQ, per germline. The CDR3 DNA is TGCGCCAGCAGCTTGATGCTAGCGGGGGCCATCACAGATACGCAGTATTTT. Translated, it gives CASSLMLAGAITDTQYF.

The CDR3 here is CASNQGQGGSTYEQYF. The CDR3 region has the DNA TGTGCCAGCAACCAAGGACAGGGGGGGTCAACCTACGAGCAGTACTTC. The chain has TRBV5-6 and TRBJ2-7; 10 bases are a match to TRBD1. This CDR3 is built from 16 residues. Germline assignment: CDR1 SGHDT and CDR2 YYEEEE. With 6 bases clipped from V and 2 bases from J, the junction kept 11 bases outside the gene matches. The whole variable domain, filled in from reference TRBV5-6 and TRBJ2-7, reads DAGVTQSPTHLIKTRGQQVTLRCSPKSGHDTVSWYQQALGQGPQFIFQYYEEEERQRGNFPDRFSGHQFPNYSSELNVNALLLGDSALYLCASNQGQGGSTYEQYFGPGTRLTVT.

The gene calls are TRBV29-1 and TRBJ1-2, with D unclear. V was shortened by 4 bases and J by 0 bases, with 9 bases between the two germline ends. CDR1 SQVTM and CDR2 ANQGSEA come from the germline V gene. This CDR3 region has 13 residues. The CDR3 bases are TGCAGCGTTGTGGAGGGAGCTAACTATGGCTACACCTTC. This gives the protein CSVVEGANYGYTF.

The V gene is TRBV6-1, the J gene TRBJ2-5; no definite D call. CDR1 is MNHNS and CDR2 is SASEGT in the germline V gene. CDR3 length: 12 amino acids. V was clipped by 6 bases and J by 1 base, with 6 bases between them. The CDR3 nucleotides are TGTGCCAGCAGGGATGCCCAAGAGACCCAGTACTTC. Residues: CASRDAQETQYF.

The rearrangement uses TRBV7-3 and TRBJ2-7, with 9 nucleotides matching TRBD1. V dropped 5 bases and J dropped 2; count of bases not matched to a gene: 7. CDR1 is SGHTA, CDR2 FQGTGA, per germline. This CDR3 region has 15 residues. CDR3 sequence (DNA): TGTGCCAGCAGCCATACCGGGACAGGGCCCTACGAGCAGTACTTC. Translating it yields CASSHTGTGPYEQYF.

The chain recombines TRBV4-3 with TRBJ1-2, with TRBD1 identical over 8 bases. J gave up 0 bases and V 4 bases, and 4 bases lay outside the gene matches. Germline CDR1 LGHNA, CDR2 YSLEER. The CDR3 sequence is 15 residues long. CDR3 in DNA: TGCGCCAGCAGCCGAGGACAGGGAGCTAACTATGGCTACACCTTC. It translates to CASSRGQGANYGYTF.

The V and J genes are TRBV19 and TRBJ2-5; 9 nucleotides line up with TRBD1. Germline assignment: CDR1 LNHDA and CDR2 SQIVND (reference sequence). V gave up 6 bases and J gave up 4 bases; unmatched junction bases: 3. The CDR3 is 13 amino acids. CDR3 bases: TGTGCCAGTAGGGACAGGGGAGGAGAGACCCAGTACTTC. Translated, it gives CASRDRGGETQYF.